The 19 T cell receptor beta chains presented below share a single source sample, sequenced in a study of T cells in Graves' hyperthyroidism and ophthalmopathy. Amplified TCR beta CDR3 regions derived from RNA transcripts. First-round RT-PCR targeting the TCR CDR3 was performed with the HTBI primer set. Via MiXCR, TCRdb re-called the multiplex PCR reads, giving one row per CDR3 protein. The repertoire holds more than 350,000 distinct CDR3 sequences, roughly 15% seen once, with approximately 19% in the top ten. What was sequenced was blood. All receptors derive from a woman aged 60 to 75 with Graves' ophthalmopathy.

This clonotype was counted many times. V usage is TRBV6-1 and J usage is TRBJ2-1; D unresolved. Germline V gene sequence: CDR1 MNHNS, CDR2 SASEGT. V was pared by 5 bases and J by 8 bases, with 10 bases between. The CDR3 covers 12 residues. This CDR3 reads CASSLGEDEQFF. The CDR3 nucleotides read TGTGCCAGCAGTTTGGGCGAGGATGAGCAGTTCTTC.

Ten or more counts support this clonotype. V is TRBV28 and J is TRBJ1-5; 10 bases agree with TRBD1. CDR1 is MDHEN, CDR2 SYDVKM, per germline. J was trimmed by 2 bases and V by 2 bases; bases with no gene match: 9. This CDR3 has 18 amino acids. CDR3 sequence: CASSLGTTGGGGNQPQHF. CDR3 DNA sequence: TGTGCCAGCAGTTTAGGTACGACAGGGGGCGGCGGCAATCAGCCCCAGCATTTT.

The table lists this clonotype with many counts. The V gene is TRBV18, the J gene TRBJ2-7; D might be TRBD1 (5 bases). The CDR3 loop spans 12 amino acids. V lost 6 bases, J lost 3 bases, and 9 bases lay in between. Germline V gene data show CDR1 as KGHSH and CDR2 as LQKENI. CDR3: CASSTDIYEQYF. CDR3 nucleotides: TGTGCCAGCTCCACGGACATCTACGAGCAGTACTTC.

This chain connects TRBV7-3 to TRBJ1-6, with TRBD1 matching over 8 bases. Germline CDR1 is SGHTA and CDR2 is FQGTGA. The CDR3 covers 14 residues. J gave up 14 bases and V 5 bases, and 11 bases lay outside the gene matches. For the CDR3, the DNA is TGTGCCAGCAGCCCGGACAGGGTCGAGCGGGCCCTCCACTTT. Its protein product is CASSPDRVERALHF.

The chain couples TRBV24-1 to TRBJ1-5, with D unresolved. V was shortened by 2 bases and J by 0 bases, with 13 bases between the two germline ends. CDR1 and CDR2 (germline): KGHDR, SFDVKD. The CDR3 is 17 residues long. CDR3 sequence (DNA): TGTGCCACCAGTGATTCCCGTTCCGGGCTTAGCAATCAGCCCCAGCATTTT. Translated, it gives CATSDSRSGLSNQPQHF.

This clonotype showed up just a few times. The rearrangement uses TRBV18 and TRBJ2-7; the match to TRBD1 covers 8 bases. With 4 bases clipped from V and 5 bases from J, the junction kept 7 bases outside the gene matches. From germline, CDR1 is KGHSH and CDR2 LQKENI. The CDR3 is 14 residues long. CDR3 loop: CASSLDRVRNEQYF. The DNA of the CDR3 is TGTGCCAGCTCACTGGACAGGGTTCGCAACGAGCAGTACTTC.

J is TRBJ1-2 and V is TRBV10-1; D is uncertain. Trimming stripped 0 bases from V and 6 bases from J, with 8 bases between. This CDR3 is 13 amino acids long. From germline, CDR1 is WNHNN and CDR2 SYGVQD (reference sequence). The CDR3 nucleotides are TGCGCCAGCAGTGAGTCGGGTAAACATGGCTACACCTTC. Amino acids: CASSESGKHGYTF.

This clonotype was picked up many times. This rearrangement joins TRBV27 to TRBJ2-1; 9 positions match TRBD2. CDR3 size: 13 residues. Germline assignment: CDR1 MNHEY and CDR2 SMNVEV (reference sequence). CDR3 bases: TGTGGCGCCGGGCGGGAGGGTTACAATGAGCAGTTCTTC. Amino acid sequence: CGAGREGYNEQFF.

This clonotype has ten or more counts. This rearrangement joins TRBV7-2 to TRBJ2-3, with 10 bases fitting TRBD2. The CDR3 is 15 residues long. From germline, CDR1 is SGHTA and CDR2 FQGNSA. V trimming: 2 bases; J trimming: 5 bases; junction bases outside the gene matches: 4. CDR3 in DNA: TGTGCCAGCAGCTTACTAGCGGGAGCGAAAGATACGCAGTATTTT. Translated: CASSLLAGAKDTQYF.

As for this clonotype: A much larger clone sits a single nucleotide away, making a read error possible. This chain links TRBV18 with TRBJ1-2; 8 bases line up with TRBD1. Germline lookup yields CDR1 KGHSH and CDR2 LQKENI. The CDR3 spans 14 residues. The DNA of the CDR3 is TGTGCCGGCTCACTGACAGGGGAAAACTATGGCTACACCTTC. Amino acids: CAGSLTGENYGYTF.

This clonotype showed up just a few times. This chain uses TRBV14 with TRBJ2-2; 10 nucleotides match TRBD2. This CDR3 spans 16 amino acids. The V gene's germline CDR1 is SGHDN and CDR2 FVKESK. With 1 base clipped from V and 6 bases from J, the junction kept 5 bases outside the gene matches. This chain's CDR3 is CASSQAGLAFSGELFF. The CDR3 DNA reads as TGTGCCAGCAGCCAAGCGGGACTAGCGTTCTCCGGGGAGCTGTTTTTT.

This clonotype was detected many times. J is TRBJ2-3 and V is TRBV2, with TRBD2 identical over 8 bases. The CDR3 is 15 amino acids. CDR1 is SNHLY, CDR2 FYNNEI, per germline. Unmatched junction bases numbered 5, after V lost 2 bases and J lost 4 bases. The DNA for the CDR3 is TGTGCCAGCAGTGAAAACGGGAGGGGCGCAGATACGCAGTATTTT. Translation gives CASSENGRGADTQYF.

This chain links TRBV6-1 with TRBJ1-1; D may be TRBD1 (5 bases). The CDR3 extends over 15 amino acids. V lost 5 bases and J lost 4, with 17 bases in between. Germline V lookup: CDR1 MNHNS, CDR2 SASEGT. The CDR3 DNA reads TGTGCCAGCAGTTATTGGGAGCGCAGGGTCACTGAAGCTTTCTTT. Translation gives CASSYWERRVTEAFF.

In its sample, this clonotype was seen many times. The rearrangement links TRBV11-2 to TRBJ2-7; no definite D call. CDR1 is SGHAT, CDR2 FQNNGV, per germline. CDR3 length equals 13 residues. Trimming stripped 1 base from V and 4 bases from J, with 8 bases between. Here the CDR3 DNA reads TGTGCCAGCAGCTTAGGCTGGAGATACGAGCAGTACTTC. Its protein is CASSLGWRYEQYF. The whole variable domain, filled in from reference TRBV11-2 and TRBJ2-7, reads EAGVAQSPRYKIIEKRQSVAFWCNPISGHATLYWYQQILGQGPKLLIQFQNNGVVDDSQLPKDRFSAERLKGVDSTLKIQPAKLEDSAVYLCASSLGWRYEQYFGPGTRLTVT.

For the CDR3, the DNA is TGTGCCAGCAGCCGACCAGGGATCTCGTACAATGAGCAGTTCTTC. This sequence encodes CASSRPGISYNEQFF. The chain combines TRBV6-1 with TRBJ2-1; a possible D gene is TRBD1 (5 bases). The CDR3 loop spans 15 amino acids. Trimming took 6 bases from V and 4 from J, leaving 16 bases between them. Germline lookup yields CDR1 MNHNS and CDR2 SASEGT.

The chain uses TRBV29-1 and TRBJ2-2; 10 positions match TRBD1. V gave up 6 bases and J gave up 3 bases; unmatched junction bases: 1. The CDR3 is 13 residues long. Germline CDR1 is SQVTM and CDR2 is ANQGSEA. CDR3 amino acids: CSVDRGDTGELFF. As DNA, the CDR3 is TGCAGCGTGGACAGGGGGGACACCGGGGAGCTGTTTTTT.

This clonotype was picked up a small number of times. Sequence at one end of the junction differs from germline and may be a read error. The chain uses TRBV11-2 and TRBJ2-5; D might be TRBD1 (5 bases). CDR1 and CDR2 from the germline V gene are SGHAT and FQNNGV. The CDR3 sequence is 12 residues long. The CDR3 sequence is CASSLGQGTQYF. The CDR3 DNA reads TGTGCCAGCAGCTTGGGGCAAGGGACCCAGTACTTC.

This clonotype was found a few times. A much larger clone differs from this one at a single base, so this may be a read error. The rearrangement links TRBV11-2 to TRBJ2-5, with 8 bases that match TRBD1. Germline V gene sequence: CDR1 SGHAT, CDR2 FQNNGV. This CDR3 has 18 amino acids. The CDR3 DNA follows: TGTGCCAGCAACTTAGATTTCGAGAGGACAGGGTCCTTGGAGACCCAGTACTTC. Amino acid sequence: CASNLDFERTGSLETQYF.

This clonotype was seen repeatedly, ten times or more. The J gene is TRBJ2-7, the V gene TRBV7-3; unclear D gene. The CDR3 runs to 13 residues. Deletions cut 2 bases from V and 6 bases from J, with 11 bases between. Germline V gene lookup returns CDR1 SGHTA and CDR2 FQGTGA. The CDR3 bases are TGTGCCAGCAGCTTAGGCCCACCCGGCGAGCAGTACTTC. Translating gives CASSLGPPGEQYF.